This TCR beta chain derives from a study of T-cell reconstitution after alpha-beta-depleted transplantation in children. Unique molecular identifiers were incorporated during preparation of the TCRbeta library. TCRdb re-called the PCR reads through MiXCR, storing one row per CDR3 protein. This sample has about 580,000 distinct CDR3 sequences; roughly 23% occur once, and the top ten carry less than 15%. Trimming stripped 2 bases from V and 0 bases from J, with 15 bases between. The CDR3 has 16 amino acids. The germline gives CDR1 DFQATT, CDR2 SNEGSKA (reference sequence). The chain couples TRBV20-1 to TRBJ2-3; weak D call: TRBD1 (6 bases). The sequence was obtained from a boy less than two years old who had a stem cell transplant for acute myeloid leukemia, so the T cells may come from the graft donor. The sample was PBMCs, mostly from graft donor cells, taken 360 days after TCRalphabeta/CD19-depleted stem cell transplant. The CDR3 coding sequence is TGCAGTGCTAGAACCAGCAGAGGGGGAAGCACAGATACGCAGTATTTT. This gives the protein CSARTSRGGSTDTQYF.